Listed below are T cell receptor beta chains from one sample, sequenced in a study of cytomegalovirus exposure and HLA in healthy donors. Assay used: immunoSEQ multiplex PCR; TCRdb lists only in-frame clones, some missing. The sample lists 150,000 to 200,000 clones, more than 70% occurring once. Sequencing input: PBMCs. The source is a man younger than 45 in good health and CMV-seropositive. Both conserved end residues are part of each CDR3. D genes are given only for firm matches. Clone size is not always given. Where it is, it says once, few, many or a class for expanded clones.

>TRBJ2-5|NA|NA|TRBV6-1
TGTGCCAGCAGGACGGGGGTTGACGAGACCCAGTACTTC
CASRTGVDETQYF
>TRBJ1-6|NA|NA|TRBV2
TGTGCCACGTATTCCGATCCCAGGGATAATTCACCCCTCCACTTT
CATYSDPRDNSPLHF
>TRBJ2-7|NA|TRBD1|TRBV29-1
TGCAGCGGCAGACAGGGGGCGAGCTACGAGCAGTACTTC
CSGRQGASYEQYF
>TRBJ2-4|NA|TRBD1|TRBV29-1
TGCAGCGCTTCGGACAGGGCCAAAAACATTCAGTACTTC
CSASDRAKNIQYF
>TRBJ2-7|few|NA|TRBV4-1
TGCGCCAGCAGCCCTTACTCAGGAGGCCTCTACGAGCAGTACTTC
CASSPYSGGLYEQYF
>TRBJ1-5|NA|NA|TRBV18
TGTGCCAGCGCCCAACAGGGAGATGGTCAGCCCCAGCATTTT
CASAQQGDGQPQHF
>TRBJ2-7|NA|TRBD2|TRBV30
TGTGCCTGGAGTTCGACTAGCGGGAGAAGCGAGCAGTACTTC
CAWSSTSGRSEQYF
>TRBJ1-2|many|TRBD1|TRBV5-4
TGTGCCAGCAGGAAGCCCGGGACAGCATATGGCTACACCTTC
CASRKPGTAYGYTF
>TRBJ2-1|NA|TRBD2|TRBV7-3
TGTGCCAGCAGCTTAGCGGGGGAGACCTACAATGAGCAGTTCTTC
CASSLAGETYNEQFF
>TRBJ2-2|NA|TRBD2|TRBV5-1
TGCGCCAGCAGCTTATCGGGACTAGCGAGCACCGGGGAGCTGTTTTTT
CASSLSGLASTGELFF
>TRBJ2-7|NA|TRBD2|TRBV7-9
TGTGCCAGCAGCTTAACACGAGGGGAGGGCGAGCAGTACTTC
CASSLTRGEGEQYF
>TRBJ2-2|NA|TRBD2|TRBV19
TGTGCCAGTAGTACCGGGACTATCGGGGAGCTGTTTTTT
CASSTGTIGELFF
>TRBJ1-3|NA|NA|TRBV5-6
TGTGCCAGCAGTTCCCCCACAGGGAAAGGAAACACCATATATTTT
CASSSPTGKGNTIYF
>TRBJ2-3|NA|TRBD1|TRBV11-3
TGTGCCAGCAGCGCCCAGGGGGCGGCAGATACGCAGTATTTT
CASSAQGAADTQYF
>TRBJ1-5|few|NA|TRBV28
TGTGCCAGCAGTTTATGGATGATTAGCAGCAATCAGCCCCAGCATTTT
CASSLWMISSNQPQHF
>TRBJ2-5|NA|TRBD2|TRBV11-2
TGTGCCAGCAGCTTAAGGGCTAGCGGGGGTCAGACCCAGTACTTC
CASSLRASGGQTQYF
>TRBJ2-3|NA|TRBD2|TRBV27
TGTGCCAGCAGTTTATCCAGCGGGGCACTCACAGATACGCAGTATTTT
CASSLSSGALTDTQYF
>TRBJ2-3|NA|TRBD1|TRBV7-3
TGTGCCAGCAGCCCCGGACAGGGCCCCACAGATACGCAGTATTTT
CASSPGQGPTDTQYF
>TRBJ1-2|NA|TRBD1|TRBV6-4
TGTGCCAGCAGTGCCAGGGGGGACGATAACTATGGCTACACCTTC
CASSARGDDNYGYTF
>TRBJ1-1|NA|TRBD1|TRBV11-1
TGTGCCAGCAGCTTAGCGCAGGGGGCGAACACTGAAGCTTTCTTT
CASSLAQGANTEAFF
>TRBJ2-3|NA|NA|TRBV29-1
TGCAGCTCATTGGGGCAGGGAACAGATACGCAGTATTTT
CSSLGQGTDTQYF
>TRBJ2-7|NA|TRBD2|TRBV5-5
TGTGCCAGCAGCTTCGGACTAGCGTCTCCTTACGAGCAGTACTTC
CASSFGLASPYEQYF
>TRBJ1-5|NA|NA|TRBV4-1
TGCGCCAGCAGCCCAGGGGACGGGAATCAGCCCCAGCATTTT
CASSPGDGNQPQHF
>TRBJ2-1|NA|NA|TRBV6-4
TGTGCCAGCAGCCCCGCAGGGGGAGGACGCTACAATGAGCAGTTCTTC
CASSPAGGGRYNEQFF
>TRBJ2-7|NA|NA|TRBV25-1
TGTGCCAGCAGTGCATGGACAGAAATCTACGAGCAGTACTTC
CASSAWTEIYEQYF
>TRBJ2-7|many|NA|TRBV6-5
TGTGCCAGCAGTTACTTTGGGGGAGGCTCCTACGAGCAGTACTTC
CASSYFGGGSYEQYF
>TRBJ2-2|NA|NA|TRBV15
TGTGCCACCAGCACAGACTGGGGCAGTCCGATCACCGGGGAGCTGTTTTTT
CATSTDWGSPITGELFF
>TRBJ1-5|NA|TRBD1|TRBV28
TGTGCCAGCAGCTCGATCCAGGGGGATCAGCCCCAGCATTTT
CASSSIQGDQPQHF
>TRBJ1-1|few|NA|TRBV30
TGTGCCTGGAGTAGGAGGGCGAACACTGAAGCTTTCTTT
CAWSRRANTEAFF
>TRBJ1-1|NA|TRBD1|TRBV30
TGTGCCTGGAGTGTAACAGGGGGGTACACTGAAGCTTTCTTT
CAWSVTGGYTEAFF
>TRBJ2-3|once|TRBD2|TRBV7-9
TGTGCCAGCAGCTTAGCGCGGCTAGCGGCCACAGATACGCAGTATTTT
CASSLARLAATDTQYF
>TRBJ2-5|medium-sized|TRBD2|TRBV27
TGTGCCAGCAGTATGGGCGGGAGTAGAGAGACCCAGTACTTC
CASSMGGSRETQYF
>TRBJ1-5|NA|NA|TRBV19
TGTGCCAGTAGTGAAGGGGTCCCCTTTAGCAATCAGCCCCAGCATTTT
CASSEGVPFSNQPQHF
>TRBJ1-2|once|NA|TRBV28
TGTGCCAGCAGTCCTCAACGACTCTATGGCTACACCTTC
CASSPQRLYGYTF
>TRBJ2-7|once|NA|TRBV28
TGTGCCAGCAGTCCTGACGTGGGACAACCCTACGAGCAGTACTTC
CASSPDVGQPYEQYF
>TRBJ1-2|NA|TRBD1|TRBV5-6
TGTGCCAGCAGCTTGAAGGACAGGGGGCCTGTAGCTAACTATGGCTACACCTTC
CASSLKDRGPVANYGYTF
>TRBJ2-7|once|NA|TRBV9
TGTGCCAGCAGCGCGGGACTCGTCCCCTACGAGCAGTACTTC
CASSAGLVPYEQYF
>TRBJ1-5|NA|TRBD1|TRBV2
TGTGCCAGCAGTGACATACCCCGGGACAGGGGGCTCAATCAGCCCCAGCATTTT
CASSDIPRDRGLNQPQHF
>TRBJ2-3|NA|NA|TRBV5-1
TGCGCCAGCAGCTTGGGACAGAGCACAGATACGCAGTATTTT
CASSLGQSTDTQYF
>TRBJ1-4|NA|NA|TRBV28
TGTGCCAGCAGTCCAGGGCCTTCCCTGATTAATGAAAAACTGTTTTTT
CASSPGPSLINEKLFF
>TRBJ1-1|NA|NA|TRBV7-9
TGTGCCAGCAGCTTAGACGGGGGTCACACTGAAGCTTTCTTT
CASSLDGGHTEAFF
>TRBJ1-5|NA|TRBD1|TRBV29-1
TGCAGCGTTGTGTGGACAGGGGTCAATCAGCCCCAGCATTTT
CSVVWTGVNQPQHF
>TRBJ1-3|NA|NA|TRBV7-9
TGTGCCAGCAGCTTAGGAAGGGGAACTGGAAACACCATATATTTT
CASSLGRGTGNTIYF
>TRBJ2-1|NA|NA|TRBV30
TGTGCCTGGAGTGCGGGGGACTCCTACAATGAGCAGTTCTTC
CAWSAGDSYNEQFF
>TRBJ2-7|NA|NA|TRBV13
TGTGCCAGCAGCGCCGGGACAAGTGGAACCTACGAGCAGTACTTC
CASSAGTSGTYEQYF
>TRBJ2-7|NA|NA|TRBV11-3
TGTGCCAGCAGCAGAGGCGGGGCGTACTACGAGCAGTACTTC
CASSRGGAYYEQYF
>TRBJ2-4|NA|NA|TRBV6-1
TGTGCCAGCAGGTTAGGTCCCCAGGTCCAAAACATTCAGTACTTC
CASRLGPQVQNIQYF
>TRBJ1-1|NA|TRBD1|TRBV5-6
TGTGCCAGCAGCTTGGGCACGATGGGTACAGGGGGCACTGAAGCTTTCTTT
CASSLGTMGTGGTEAFF